These 20 T cell receptor beta chains came from one sample sequenced in a study of T cell responses to AZD1222 COVID-19 vaccine. TCRdb's copy holds only in-frame clones and misses some; the assay was immunoSEQ multiplex PCR. The sample records approximately 160,000 clones, around 94% being singletons. The sequenced sample was peripheral blood, obtained 28 days after the second AZD1222 dose. All receptors come from an adult who received the AZD1222 COVID-19 vaccine.

CDR3 region: CSASGVAGDNEQFF. The CDR3 bases are TGCAGTGCTAGTGGGGTAGCGGGAGATAATGAGCAGTTCTTC. V is TRBV20-1 and J is TRBJ2-1, with 9 bases matching TRBD2. The germline gives CDR1 DFQATT, CDR2 SNEGSKA (reference sequence). Trimming cost V 3 bases and J 7 bases; bases outside gene matches: 7. CDR3 size: 14 residues.

This chain uses TRBV24-1 with TRBJ2-1; D not resolved. Germline V CDR1 and CDR2: KGHDR, SFDVKD. The germline V and J ends were trimmed by 7 bases and 8 bases, with 8 bases remaining between them. The CDR3 totals 11 residues. The CDR3: CATSGWDEQFF. The CDR3 nucleotides are TGTGCCACCAGCGGTTGGGATGAGCAGTTCTTC.

The V gene is TRBV3-1 (or the pseudogene TRBV3-2), the J gene TRBJ2-1, with 12 bases lining up with TRBD2. The germline gives CDR1 LGHDT, CDR2 YNNKEL (reference sequence). The CDR3 extends over 23 amino acids. Trimming at V came to 0 bases and at J to 6 bases, leaving 24 bases not matched to a gene. DNA of the CDR3: TGTGCCAGCAGCCAAGAGGGGGTGTGGGTGGACCTAGCGGGAGGGCCGGAAGTCAATGAGCAGTTCTTC. Its translation: CASSQEGVWVDLAGGPEVNEQFF.

The chain couples TRBV7-9 to TRBJ1-3, with 9 positions matching TRBD1. Germline V gene data show CDR1 as SEHNR and CDR2 as FQNEAQ (reference sequence). Trimming cost V 3 bases and J 3 bases; bases outside gene matches: 6. The CDR3 is 16 residues long. DNA for the CDR3: TGTGCCAGCAGCTTGGGACAGGGAATTAGTGGAAACACCATATATTTT. Translated: CASSLGQGISGNTIYF.

This sequence joins TRBV7-7 and TRBJ2-7; D may be TRBD2 (5 bases). CDR3 length: 13 residues. The germline CDR1 and CDR2 sequences are SSHAT and FNYEAQ (reference sequence). The germline V and J ends were trimmed by 5 bases and 2 bases, with 10 bases remaining between them. The CDR3 DNA is TGTGCCAGCAGCCCCGGGGAAGCCTACGAGCAGTACTTC. This gives the protein CASSPGEAYEQYF.

The CDR3 DNA follows: TGTGCCAGCAGTTTATACTTCGGGCAGCCCCAGCATTTT. Its translation: CASSLYFGQPQHF. The rearrangement uses TRBV27 and TRBJ1-5, with D hard to call. CDR1 is MNHEY and CDR2 is SMNVEV in the germline V gene (reference sequence). The V gene lost 1 base and the J gene lost 7 bases, with 8 bases spanning the gap. This CDR3 region has 13 residues.

This chain connects TRBV7-2 to TRBJ2-7; D gene uncertain. The CDR3 totals 13 residues. The V end lost 5 bases, the J end lost 9 bases, and 17 bases lay between the germline ends. Looked up from germline, CDR1 is SGHTA and CDR2 is FQGNSA. CDR3 sequence reads: CASSLPPPEGQYF. CDR3 nucleotides: TGTGCCAGCAGCCTGCCCCCACCTGAAGGGCAGTACTTC.

The chain's CDR3 is CASNRGGGQPQHF. The CDR3 DNA reads TGTGCCAGCAACAGGGGAGGGGGGCAGCCCCAGCATTTT. This rearrangement joins TRBV2 to TRBJ1-5; 7 bases map to TRBD1. Germline V gene lookup returns CDR1 SNHLY and CDR2 FYNNEI. There are 13 residues in the CDR3. The ends lost 7 bases at V and 7 bases at J; junction bases unmatched: 7.

J is TRBJ2-3 and V is TRBV7-9, with 11 bases identical to TRBD2. CDR3 length: 16 residues. The germline gives CDR1 SEHNR, CDR2 FQNEAQ (reference sequence). V was pared by 0 bases and J by 6 bases, with 5 bases of the junction left unmatched. The CDR3: CASSLATSGAGDTQYF. As DNA, the CDR3 is TGTGCCAGCAGCTTAGCGACTAGCGGGGCCGGCGATACGCAGTATTTT.

The chain carries TRBV13 and TRBJ2-3; 7 bases agree with TRBD2. J gave up 0 bases and V 5 bases, and 5 bases lay outside the gene matches. The CDR3 consists of 15 residues. CDR1 and CDR2 (germline): PRHDT, FYEKMQ (reference sequence). The CDR3 sequence is CASSPLATSTDTQYF. The DNA of the CDR3 is TGTGCCAGCAGCCCACTAGCGACAAGCACAGATACGCAGTATTTT.

The chain has TRBV18 and TRBJ2-1; 9 nucleotides line up with TRBD2. The V and J ends lost 1 base and 1 base, in that order; junction bases with no gene match: 14. CDR3 length equals 20 residues. CDR1 KGHSH and CDR2 LQKENI come from the germline V gene. CDR3 nucleotide sequence: TGTGCCAGCTCACCACAGGAGGGACTAGCCGGTACACAATCCTACAATGAGCAGTTCTTC. It translates to CASSPQEGLAGTQSYNEQFF.

The V call is TRBV30, the J call TRBJ2-1; 7 bases agree with TRBD2. The trim removed 3 bases at V and 5 bases at J, leaving 10 bases unmatched. Germline values: CDR1 GTSNPN, CDR2 SVGIG (reference sequence). This CDR3 is built from 15 residues. CDR3 protein: CAWSAVWRGNNEQFF. CDR3 bases: TGTGCCTGGAGCGCGGTTTGGCGGGGGAACAATGAGCAGTTCTTC.

The J gene is TRBJ2-3, the V gene TRBV7-9; D is uncertain. With 3 bases removed from V and 2 bases from J, the gap between germline ends came to 6 bases. CDR1 is SEHNR, CDR2 FQNEAQ, per germline (reference sequence). The length of the CDR3 is 13 residues. CDR3 DNA sequence: TGTGCCAGCAGCTTGGCCCTCACAGATACGCAGTATTTT. As protein: CASSLALTDTQYF.

This clone has a handful of counts. The chain joins TRBV5-4 to TRBJ2-1; 9 nucleotides match TRBD2. Germline V gives CDR1 SGHNT, CDR2 YYREEE (reference sequence). CDR3 length: 17 residues. V was pared by 0 bases and J by 5 bases, with 9 bases of the junction left unmatched. For the CDR3, the DNA is TGTGCCAGCAGCTTGGCAGTTTTCGGACTAGCGAACAATGAGCAGTTCTTC. Protein sequence: CASSLAVFGLANNEQFF.

This sequence joins TRBV7-9 and TRBJ2-7, with unresolved D. Germline-derived CDR1 and CDR2 are SEHNR and FQNEAQ (reference sequence). This CDR3 comprises 13 residues. V was trimmed by 5 bases and J by 4 bases, leaving 12 bases between them. The CDR3 nucleotides read TGTGCCAGCAGCCGTACAGATTCGTACGAGCAGTACTTC. Amino acids: CASSRTDSYEQYF.

The V and J genes are TRBV28 and TRBJ2-2; 7 bases agree with TRBD1. Per the germline V gene, CDR1 is MDHEN and CDR2 is SYDVKM. This CDR3 has 17 residues. V was clipped by 4 bases and J by 1 base; unmatched bases: 9. CDR3 DNA: TGTGCCAGCAGTTACCCCGCGAGGGGGCGGAACACCGGGGAGCTGTTTTTT. This sequence encodes CASSYPARGRNTGELFF.

The CDR3 loop is CASSLSDSGRKTQYF. The CDR3 nucleotides read TGTGCCAGCAGTTTAAGTGATAGCGGGAGGAAGACCCAGTACTTC. The chain couples TRBV28 to TRBJ2-5, with 10 positions matching TRBD2. The germline CDR1 and CDR2 sequences are MDHEN and SYDVKM. The CDR3 length is 15 residues. The V and J ends lost 2 bases and 6 bases, in that order; junction bases with no gene match: 6.

The rearrangement links TRBV7-8 to TRBJ1-4; 8 positions match TRBD1. Germline assignment: CDR1 SGHVS and CDR2 FQNEAQ. CDR3 length: 15 amino acids. The trim removed 0 bases at V and 8 bases at J, leaving 5 bases unmatched. CDR3 DNA: TGTGCCAGCAGCTTAGCGCGGGGGACAGGAGAAAAACTGTTTTTT. Amino acid sequence: CASSLARGTGEKLFF.

DNA of the CDR3: TGTGCCAGCAGCGTCATTACAGGGGTGAACACTGAAGCTTTCTTT. Its protein product is CASSVITGVNTEAFF. The chain has TRBV7-2 and TRBJ1-1; 7 nucleotides line up with TRBD1. Germline V gene sequence: CDR1 SGHTA, CDR2 FQGNSA. J was trimmed by 0 bases and V by 5 bases; bases with no gene match: 6. This CDR3 region has 15 residues.

This chain links TRBV3-1 (or the pseudogene TRBV3-2) with TRBJ2-7, with D unresolved. Trimming pared 6 bases from V and 2 bases from J, leaving 14 bases between. Germline values: CDR1 LGHDT, CDR2 YNNKEL (reference sequence). The CDR3 sequence is 14 residues long. The CDR3: CASSSSTVTYEQYF. The CDR3 DNA follows: TGTGCCAGCAGTAGCTCGACTGTTACCTACGAGCAGTACTTC.